This TCR beta chain originates from a study of response to subunit inactivated influenza vaccine. Study conclusions and caveats: Seasonal influenza vaccination, on each occasion, was suggested by the authors to recruit few new T cells.

This clonotype was found many times. Its antigen remains unidentified. One end of the junction varies from germline; a read error may be responsible. A single record per CDR3 protein comes from TCRdb applying MiXCR to the RT-PCR reads. The sample lists roughly 780,000 distinct CDR3 sequences; about 18% were seen once. CDR1 and CDR2 (germline): SGHAT, FQNNGV. This CDR3 region has 14 residues. This sequence was found in a man aged 45-65 years who received an inactivated influenza vaccine. Sequencing used PBMCs from blood, obtained around 5 days after vaccination. The rearrangement links TRBV11-2 to TRBJ2-1, with 7 bases aligning to TRBD1. CDR3 protein: CASSLGTAYNEQFF. The CDR3 nucleotides are TGCGCCAGCAGCTTGGGGACAGCGTACAATGAGCAGTTCTTC.